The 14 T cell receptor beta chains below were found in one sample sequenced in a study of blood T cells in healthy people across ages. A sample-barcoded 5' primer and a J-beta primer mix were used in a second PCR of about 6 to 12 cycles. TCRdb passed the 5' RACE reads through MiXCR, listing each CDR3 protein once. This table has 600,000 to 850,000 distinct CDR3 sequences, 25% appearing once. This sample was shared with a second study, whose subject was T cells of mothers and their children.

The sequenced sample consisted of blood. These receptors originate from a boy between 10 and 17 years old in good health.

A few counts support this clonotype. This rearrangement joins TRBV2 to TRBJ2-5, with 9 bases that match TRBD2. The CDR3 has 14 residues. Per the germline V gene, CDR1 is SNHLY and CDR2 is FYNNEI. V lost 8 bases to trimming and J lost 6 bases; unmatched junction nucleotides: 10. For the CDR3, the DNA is TGTGCCAGCGCCGCGGGGACTAGCTTTCAGACCCAGTACTTC. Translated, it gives CASAAGTSFQTQYF.

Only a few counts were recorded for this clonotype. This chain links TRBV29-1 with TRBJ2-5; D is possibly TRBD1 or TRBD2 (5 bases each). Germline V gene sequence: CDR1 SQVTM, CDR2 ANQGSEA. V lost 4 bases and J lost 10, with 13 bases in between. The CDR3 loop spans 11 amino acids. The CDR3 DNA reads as TGCAGCGTTGCCGGGACCCACGACCAGTACTTC. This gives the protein CSVAGTHDQYF. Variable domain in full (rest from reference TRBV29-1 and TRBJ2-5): SAVISQKPSRDICQRGTSLTIQCQVDSQVTMMFWYRQQPGQSLTLIATANQGSEATYESGFVIDKFPISRPNLTFSTLTVSNMSPEDSSIYLCSVAGTHDQYFGPGTRLLVL.

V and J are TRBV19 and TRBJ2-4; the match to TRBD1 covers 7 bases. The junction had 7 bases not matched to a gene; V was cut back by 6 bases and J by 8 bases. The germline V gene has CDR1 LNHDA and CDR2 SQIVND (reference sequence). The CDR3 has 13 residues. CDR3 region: CASRRNRGDIQYF. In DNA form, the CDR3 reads TGTGCCAGTAGAAGAAACAGGGGTGACATTCAGTACTTC.

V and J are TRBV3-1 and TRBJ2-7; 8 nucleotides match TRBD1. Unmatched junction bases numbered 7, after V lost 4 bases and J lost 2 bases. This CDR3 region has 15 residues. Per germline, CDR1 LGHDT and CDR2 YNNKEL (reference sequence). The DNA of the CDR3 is TGTGCCAGCAGCCGGACGAGGACAGGGACCTACGAGCAGTACTTC. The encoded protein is CASSRTRTGTYEQYF.

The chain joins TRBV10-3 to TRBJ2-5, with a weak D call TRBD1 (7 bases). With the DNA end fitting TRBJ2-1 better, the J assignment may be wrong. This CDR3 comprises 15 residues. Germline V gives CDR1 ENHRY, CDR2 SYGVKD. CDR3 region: CAGRPQGGNLNEQFF. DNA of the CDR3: TGTGCCGGACGCCCCCAGGGGGGAAACTTAAATGAGCAGTTCTTC.

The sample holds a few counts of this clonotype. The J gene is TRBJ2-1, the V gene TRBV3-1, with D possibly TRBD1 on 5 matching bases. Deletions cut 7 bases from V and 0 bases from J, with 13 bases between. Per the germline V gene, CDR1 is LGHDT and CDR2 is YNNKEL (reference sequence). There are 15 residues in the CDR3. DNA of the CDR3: TGTGCCAGCAAAGACCCTCAGGGCTCCTACAATGAGCAGTTCTTC. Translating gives CASKDPQGSYNEQFF.

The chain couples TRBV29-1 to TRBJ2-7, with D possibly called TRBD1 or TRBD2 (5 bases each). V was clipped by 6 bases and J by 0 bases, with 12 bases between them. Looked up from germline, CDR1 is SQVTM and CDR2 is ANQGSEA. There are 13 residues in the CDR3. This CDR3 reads CSVDRDGSYEQYF. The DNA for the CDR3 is TGCAGCGTCGACCGGGACGGCTCCTACGAGCAGTACTTC.

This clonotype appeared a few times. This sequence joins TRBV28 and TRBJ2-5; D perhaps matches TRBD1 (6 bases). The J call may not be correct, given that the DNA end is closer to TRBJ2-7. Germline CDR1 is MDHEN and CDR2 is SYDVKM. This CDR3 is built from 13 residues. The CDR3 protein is CASRTRDIYEQYF. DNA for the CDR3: TGTGCCAGCAGAACCCGGGACATCTACGAGCAGTACTTC.

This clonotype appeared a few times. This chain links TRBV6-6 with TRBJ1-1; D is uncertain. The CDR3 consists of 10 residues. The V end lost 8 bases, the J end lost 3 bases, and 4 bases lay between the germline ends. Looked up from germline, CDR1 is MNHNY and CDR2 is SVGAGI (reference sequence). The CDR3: CASLDTEAFF. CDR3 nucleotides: TGTGCCAGCCTTGACACTGAAGCTTTCTTT.

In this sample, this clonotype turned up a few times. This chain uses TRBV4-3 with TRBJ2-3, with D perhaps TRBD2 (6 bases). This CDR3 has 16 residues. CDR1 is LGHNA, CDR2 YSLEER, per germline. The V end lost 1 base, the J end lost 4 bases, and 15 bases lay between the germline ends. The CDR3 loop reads CASSQVRLGWSDTQYF. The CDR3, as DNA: TGCGCCAGCAGCCAAGTGCGACTAGGATGGTCAGATACGCAGTATTTT.

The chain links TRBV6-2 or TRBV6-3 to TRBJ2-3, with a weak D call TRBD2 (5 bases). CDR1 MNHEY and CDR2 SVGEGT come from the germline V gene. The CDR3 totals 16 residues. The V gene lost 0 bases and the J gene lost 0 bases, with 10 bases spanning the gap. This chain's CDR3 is CASSYSSRTSTDTQYF. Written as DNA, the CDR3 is TGTGCCAGCAGTTACTCATCCAGGACTAGCACAGATACGCAGTATTTT.

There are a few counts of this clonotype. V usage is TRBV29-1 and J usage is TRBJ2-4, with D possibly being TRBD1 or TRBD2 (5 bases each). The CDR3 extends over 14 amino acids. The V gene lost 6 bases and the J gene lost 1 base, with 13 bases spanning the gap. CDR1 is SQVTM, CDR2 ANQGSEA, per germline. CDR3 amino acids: CSVLGEGAKNIQYF. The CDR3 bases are TGCAGCGTCTTGGGGGAAGGGGCCAAAAACATTCAGTACTTC.

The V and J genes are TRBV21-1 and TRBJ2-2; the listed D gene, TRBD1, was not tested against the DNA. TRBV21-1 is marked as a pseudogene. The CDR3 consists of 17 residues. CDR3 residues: CASSEQDREGYPGELFF. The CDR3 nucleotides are TGTGCCAGCAGCGAACAAGACAGGGAGGGTTACCCCGGGGAGCTGTTTTTT.

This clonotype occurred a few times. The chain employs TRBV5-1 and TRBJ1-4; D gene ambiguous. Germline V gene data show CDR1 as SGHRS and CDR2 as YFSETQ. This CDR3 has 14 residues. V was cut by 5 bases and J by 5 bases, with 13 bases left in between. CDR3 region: CASSLGWSNEKLFF. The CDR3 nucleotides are TGCGCCAGCAGTCTGGGGTGGTCAAATGAAAAACTGTTTTTT.